One T cell receptor (beta chain) is described in this entry. Its antigen is not identified. The CDR3 regions of TCR beta were amplified from RNA transcripts. The study used the HTBI primer set for a first-round RT-PCR of the TCR CDR3. Each CDR3 protein is one row after TCRdb ran MiXCR on the multiplex PCR reads. The sample carries fewer than 900,000 distinct CDR3 sequences, roughly 15% recorded once. The entry originates in a study of T cells in Graves' hyperthyroidism and ophthalmopathy. Study as a whole: Upon initial diagnosis and before any treatment, peripheral blood was collected.

The study's findings and limits: For ophthalmopathy, model prediction preceded onset by a median roughly 6.3 months.

This CDR3 has 18 amino acids. V lost 5 bases, J lost 2 bases, and 21 bases lay in between. Looked up from germline, CDR1 is SNHLY and CDR2 is FYNNEI. V gene TRBV2 combines with J gene TRBJ1-4, with D unclear. Input material: blood. The receptor's source is a man in his late teens or twenties with Graves' hyperthyroidism. The CDR3 region is CASSLQPRQSTTNEKLFF. DNA of the CDR3: TGTGCCAGCAGTCTTCAACCCCGGCAGTCTACGACTAATGAAAAACTGTTTTTT.